This T cell receptor beta chain came from a study of cytomegalovirus exposure and HLA in healthy donors. General study points: Later genetic work tied a missense DCLRE1C variant to beta-chain V and J trimming.

This clone was seen more than once but under ten times. As yet, its antigen is unknown. Deletions cut 0 bases from V and 0 bases from J, with 8 bases between. CDR1 MNHEY and CDR2 SVGAGI come from the germline V gene. The CDR3 extends over 15 amino acids. Primers: 60 Vbeta forward and 13 Jbeta reverse. Clones were read by immunoSEQ multiplex PCR, and TCRdb kept only the in-frame ones, dropping some. The table records approximately 110,000 clones, about two thirds of them present only once. The material sequenced was PBMCs. This clonotype originated in an older woman in good health and CMV-seropositive. The chain recombines TRBV6-5 with TRBJ1-1, with D maybe TRBD1 (6 bases). The CDR3 sequence: CASSYSDRLNTEAFF. In DNA, the CDR3 is TGTGCCAGCAGTTACTCCGACAGGTTGAACACTGAAGCTTTCTTT.